This entry describes one T cell receptor beta chain. This table comes from immunoSEQ multiplex PCR, and its TCRdb copy is limited to in-frame clones, with some not included. Among around 25,000 clones listed, about 83% were seen once. The data were obtained in a study of PD-1 blockade in mismatch repair-deficient tumors. In germline, CDR1 is SGHNT, CDR2 YYREEE (reference sequence). V gave up 6 bases and J gave up 0 bases, with 11 bases separating them. The CDR3 spans 14 residues. Every patient had mismatch repair deficiency by PCR or immunohistochemistry. The sequence was collected from an adult with mismatch repair-deficient cancer. The genes are TRBV5-4 and TRBJ2-3, with TRBD2 as a possible D gene (6 bases). Source: peripheral blood, taken 12 weeks after starting pembrolizumab. The CDR3 DNA reads TGTGCCAGCACCGCGACTAGTAGCACAGATACGCAGTATTTT. This encodes CASTATSSTDTQYF.